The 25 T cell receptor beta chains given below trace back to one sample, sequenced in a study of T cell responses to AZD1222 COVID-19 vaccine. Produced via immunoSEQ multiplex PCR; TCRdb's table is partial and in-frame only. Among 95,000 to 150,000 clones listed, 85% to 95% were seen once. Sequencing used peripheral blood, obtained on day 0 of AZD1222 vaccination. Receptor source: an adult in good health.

This chain's CDR3 is CSVEVTGGVDGYTF. The DNA for the CDR3 is TGCAGCGTTGAAGTAACAGGGGGCGTTGATGGCTACACCTTC. The rearrangement links TRBV29-1 to TRBJ1-2, with 9 positions matching TRBD1. Germline CDR1 reads SQVTM; CDR2 reads ANQGSEA. J was trimmed by 6 bases and V by 1 base; bases with no gene match: 6. The CDR3 is 14 amino acids.

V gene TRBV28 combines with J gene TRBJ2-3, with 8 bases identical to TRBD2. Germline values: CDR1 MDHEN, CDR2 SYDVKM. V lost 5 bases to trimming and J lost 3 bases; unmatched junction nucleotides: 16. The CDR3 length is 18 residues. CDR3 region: CASSTPAGTSSGTDTQYF. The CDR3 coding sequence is TGTGCCAGCAGTACCCCCGCCGGGACTAGTAGTGGGACAGATACGCAGTATTTT.

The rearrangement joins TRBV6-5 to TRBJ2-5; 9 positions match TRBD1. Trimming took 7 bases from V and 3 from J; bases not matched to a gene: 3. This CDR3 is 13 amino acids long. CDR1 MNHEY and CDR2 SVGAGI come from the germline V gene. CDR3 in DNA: TGTGCCAGCACCCGGGACAGGGAAGAGACCCAGTACTTC. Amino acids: CASTRDREETQYF.

The CDR3 DNA follows: TGTGCCAGCAGCCAAGTCGTAACTAGCGGGGGAGGTCGGTACTTC. Its protein product is CASSQVVTSGGGRYF. This chain links TRBV3-1 (or the pseudogene TRBV3-2) with TRBJ2-7; the match to TRBD2 covers 11 bases. From germline, CDR1 is LGHDT and CDR2 YNNKEL (reference sequence). This CDR3 spans 15 amino acids. V dropped 1 base and J dropped 12; count of bases not matched to a gene: 11.

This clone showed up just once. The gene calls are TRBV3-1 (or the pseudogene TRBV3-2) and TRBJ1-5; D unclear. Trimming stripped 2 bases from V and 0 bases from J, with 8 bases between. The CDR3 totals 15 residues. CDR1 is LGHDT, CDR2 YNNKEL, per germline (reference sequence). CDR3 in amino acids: CASSQSPHSNQPQHF. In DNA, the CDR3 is TGTGCCAGCAGCCAAAGTCCTCATAGCAATCAGCCCCAGCATTTT.

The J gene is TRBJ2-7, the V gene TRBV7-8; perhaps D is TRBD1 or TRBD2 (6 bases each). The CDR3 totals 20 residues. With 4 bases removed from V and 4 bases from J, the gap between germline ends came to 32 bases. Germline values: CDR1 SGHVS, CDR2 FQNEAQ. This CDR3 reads CASSSWGANFGLSMGYEQYF. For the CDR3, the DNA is TGTGCCAGCAGCTCCTGGGGGGCAAATTTCGGGCTATCGATGGGATACGAGCAGTACTTC.

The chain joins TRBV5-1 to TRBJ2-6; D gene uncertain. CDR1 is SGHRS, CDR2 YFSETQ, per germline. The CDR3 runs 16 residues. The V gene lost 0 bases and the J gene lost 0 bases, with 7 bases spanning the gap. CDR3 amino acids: CASSLGTASGANVLTF. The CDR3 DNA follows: TGCGCCAGCAGCTTGGGAACAGCCTCTGGGGCCAACGTCCTGACTTTC.

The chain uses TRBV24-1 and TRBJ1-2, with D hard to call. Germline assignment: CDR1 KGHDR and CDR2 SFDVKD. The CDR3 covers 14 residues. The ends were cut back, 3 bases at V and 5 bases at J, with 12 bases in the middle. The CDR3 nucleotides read TGTGCCACCAGTGATCGGGCAGGAGGTTATGGCTACACCTTC. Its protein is CATSDRAGGYGYTF.

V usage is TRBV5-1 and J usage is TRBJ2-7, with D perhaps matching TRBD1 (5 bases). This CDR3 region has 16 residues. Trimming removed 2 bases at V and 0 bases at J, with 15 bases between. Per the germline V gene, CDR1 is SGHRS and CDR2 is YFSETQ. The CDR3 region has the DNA TGCGCCAGCAGCTTCGTGGGTAGGGGTACCTCCTACGAGCAGTACTTC. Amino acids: CASSFVGRGTSYEQYF.

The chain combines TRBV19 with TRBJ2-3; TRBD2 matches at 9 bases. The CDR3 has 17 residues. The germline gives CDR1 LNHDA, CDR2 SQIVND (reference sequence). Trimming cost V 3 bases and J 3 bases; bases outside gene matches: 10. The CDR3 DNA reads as TGTGCCAGTAGTATCTATTGGCCAGCGGGAGGAACAGATACGCAGTATTTT. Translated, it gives CASSIYWPAGGTDTQYF.

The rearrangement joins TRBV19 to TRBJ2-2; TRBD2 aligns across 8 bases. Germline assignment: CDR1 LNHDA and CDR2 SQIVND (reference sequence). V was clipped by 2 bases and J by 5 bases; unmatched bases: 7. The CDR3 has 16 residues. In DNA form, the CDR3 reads TGTGCCAGTAGTATAATCGGCGGGAGGATTACCGGGGAGCTGTTTTTT. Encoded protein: CASSIIGGRITGELFF.

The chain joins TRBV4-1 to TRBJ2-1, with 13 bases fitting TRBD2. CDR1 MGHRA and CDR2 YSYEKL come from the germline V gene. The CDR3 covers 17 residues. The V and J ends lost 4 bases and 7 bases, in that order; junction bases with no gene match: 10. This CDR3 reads CASSLLAGGPQGNEQFF. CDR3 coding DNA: TGCGCCAGCAGCCTACTAGCGGGGGGGCCGCAGGGAAATGAGCAGTTCTTC.

CDR3 loop: CASSGRDRGTEAFF. DNA for the CDR3: TGTGCCAGCAGCGGGCGGGACAGGGGGACTGAAGCTTTCTTT. The chain combines TRBV5-5 with TRBJ1-1, with TRBD1 matching over 11 bases. J was trimmed by 5 bases and V by 4 bases; bases with no gene match: 4. Germline assignment: CDR1 SGHKS and CDR2 YYEKEE (reference sequence). The CDR3 spans 14 residues.

CDR3 sequence reads: CASSLNRGTPESPLHF. CDR3 sequence (DNA): TGCGCCAGCAGCTTAAACAGGGGTACCCCGGAGTCACCCCTCCACTTT. The chain is built from TRBV5-1 and TRBJ1-6, with 7 bases matching TRBD1. The CDR3 runs to 16 residues. With V trimmed by 2 bases and J by 10 bases, 12 bases remained unmatched. The germline V gene encodes CDR1 SGHRS and CDR2 YFSETQ.

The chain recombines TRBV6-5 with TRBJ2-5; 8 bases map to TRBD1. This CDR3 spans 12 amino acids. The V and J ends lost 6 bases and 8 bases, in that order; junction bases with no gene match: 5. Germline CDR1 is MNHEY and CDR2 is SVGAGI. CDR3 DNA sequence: TGTGCCAGCAGACTCGGACAGGGTACCCAGTACTTC. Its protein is CASRLGQGTQYF.

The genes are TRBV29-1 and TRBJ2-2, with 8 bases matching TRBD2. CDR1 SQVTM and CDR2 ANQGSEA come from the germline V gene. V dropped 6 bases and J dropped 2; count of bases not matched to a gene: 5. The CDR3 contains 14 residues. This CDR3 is CSVLVAGNTGELFF. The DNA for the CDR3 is TGCAGCGTCCTGGTAGCGGGAAACACCGGGGAGCTGTTTTTT.

CDR3 coding DNA: TGTGCCAGCAGTCCTCCCAAGGGGGCTCGGGGCTACACCTTC. It translates to CASSPPKGARGYTF. The gene calls are TRBV6-5 and TRBJ1-2; TRBD1 agrees at 7 bases. There are 14 residues in the CDR3. Germline V gene sequence: CDR1 MNHEY, CDR2 SVGAGI. V was clipped by 5 bases and J by 8 bases; unmatched bases: 11.

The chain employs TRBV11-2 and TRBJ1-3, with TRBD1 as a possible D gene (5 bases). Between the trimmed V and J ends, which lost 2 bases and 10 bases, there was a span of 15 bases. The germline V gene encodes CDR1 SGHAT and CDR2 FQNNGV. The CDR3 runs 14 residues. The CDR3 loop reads CASSLWSGVGTIYF. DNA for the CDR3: TGTGCCAGCAGCTTATGGTCGGGGGTTGGGACCATATATTTT.

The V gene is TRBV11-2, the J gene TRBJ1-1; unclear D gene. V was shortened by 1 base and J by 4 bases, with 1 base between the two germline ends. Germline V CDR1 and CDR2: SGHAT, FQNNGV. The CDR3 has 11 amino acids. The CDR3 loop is CASSLGTEAFF. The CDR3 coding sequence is TGTGCCAGCAGCTTAGGCACTGAAGCTTTCTTT.

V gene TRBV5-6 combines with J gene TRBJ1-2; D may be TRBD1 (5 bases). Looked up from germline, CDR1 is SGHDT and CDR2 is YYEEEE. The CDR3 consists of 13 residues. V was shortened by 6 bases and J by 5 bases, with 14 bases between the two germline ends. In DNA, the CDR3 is TGTGCCAGCACCGGGGCAGGGAGGTATGGCTACACCTTC. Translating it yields CASTGAGRYGYTF.

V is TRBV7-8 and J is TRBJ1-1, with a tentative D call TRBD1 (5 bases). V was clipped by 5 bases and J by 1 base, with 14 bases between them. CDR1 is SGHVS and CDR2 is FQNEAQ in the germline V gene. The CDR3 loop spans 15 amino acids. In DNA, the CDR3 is TGTGCCAGCAGCCAATACCAGGGAACGAACACTGAAGCTTTCTTT. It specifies CASSQYQGTNTEAFF.

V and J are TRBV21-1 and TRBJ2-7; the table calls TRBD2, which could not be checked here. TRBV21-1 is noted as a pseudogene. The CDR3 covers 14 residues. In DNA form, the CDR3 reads TGTGCCAGCAGCACCTCGTGGGGGAGGTCTGAGCAGTACTTC. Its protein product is CASSTSWGRSEQYF.

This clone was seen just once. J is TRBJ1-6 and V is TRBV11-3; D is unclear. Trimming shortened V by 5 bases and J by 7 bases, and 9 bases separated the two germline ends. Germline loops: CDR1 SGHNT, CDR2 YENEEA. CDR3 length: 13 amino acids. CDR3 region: CASSTNQNSPLHF. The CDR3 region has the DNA TGTGCCAGCAGCACGAATCAGAATTCACCCCTCCACTTT.

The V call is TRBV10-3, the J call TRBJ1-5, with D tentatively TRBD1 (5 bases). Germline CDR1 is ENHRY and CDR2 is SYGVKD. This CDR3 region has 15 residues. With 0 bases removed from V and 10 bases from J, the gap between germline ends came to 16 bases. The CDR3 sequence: CAISESWGGVFPQHF. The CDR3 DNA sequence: TGTGCCATCAGTGAGTCGTGGGGAGGGGTATTCCCCCAGCATTTT.

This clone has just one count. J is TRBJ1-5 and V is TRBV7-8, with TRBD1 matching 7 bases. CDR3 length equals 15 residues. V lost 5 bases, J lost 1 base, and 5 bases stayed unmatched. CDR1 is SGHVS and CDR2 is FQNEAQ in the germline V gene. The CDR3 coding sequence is TGTGCCAGCAGCAAGGACAGGATCAGCAATCAGCCCCAGCATTTT. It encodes CASSKDRISNQPQHF.